The source of this T cell receptor beta chain is a study of blood T cells in healthy people across ages (dated by TCRdb to between 2014 and 2016). Broadly, across the study: Template switching captured roughly one uniquely barcoded TCR beta cDNA molecule per two T cells in model experiments. To track age-related changes in TCR beta repertoire diversity, the study relied on deep sequencing normalized with unique cDNA molecular identifiers. The donors were divided into four age groups: young (average around 16 years), middle-aged (approximately 39), aged (roughly 66) and long-lived (roughly 86). Donors of different ages were randomly distributed across sequencing lanes to avoid experimental bias. The study analyzed two additional independent replicas of 1 million unique cDNA reads from the same blood draw for two donors, one aged 18 to 30 and one aged 80 or older. The paper as a whole reports these results and caveats: Estimates of total diversity based on one million sequenced T cells were considered lower bounds and underestimates. The CMV infection status of donors was not known, potentially confounding age-related changes in expanded clonotypes. Compared with the aged group, more naive CD4+ T cells, fewer expanded clones and increased TCR diversity were shown by the long-lived group, suggesting age selection. A strong correlation was found between observed TCR beta diversity and the percentage of naive T cells measured by flow cytometry. Bulk unsorted PBMC profiling prevented conclusive comparison of naive and antigen-experienced compartments. As age increased, observed TCR beta diversity per million T cells dropped in a roughly linear way, and a significant reduction was already evident by age roughly 36.

Systemically healthy Caucasian individuals from Russia, over 30 in total and aged roughly 6 to 90 years, were included as donors. Approximately 9.7 milliliters of peripheral blood were drawn from each donor into EDTA-treated Vacutainer tubes. Ficoll-Paque density-gradient centrifugation was used to isolate PBMCs, with at least 6 million per sample. Total RNA was extracted from PBMCs with Trizol reagent, with at least 5.5 micrograms obtained per sample. Naive CD45RAhigh/CD27high T cell percentages were measured by flow cytometry on a PBMC aliquot from every donor. The library was built by means of 5' RACE. Sequencer: Illumina HiSeq 2500. A second 7 to 11 cycle PCR used a sample-barcoded 5' primer and a J-beta primer mix. Each TCR beta cDNA molecule received a unique molecular identifier from a template-switch 5' adaptor carrying 12 random nucleotides. At least 2.5 million CDR3-containing paired-end reads were obtained from each sample. The Mint cDNA synthesis kit, primed by a TRBC-specific oligonucleotide, was used to synthesize first-strand cDNA from all RNA. After uracil-DNA glycosylase treatment, a first 18-cycle PCR used universal primers M1SS and BC2_uni_R on all cDNA. As for the original processing: Normalization of each sample was performed by random selection of 1 million high-quality reads, each carrying a distinct molecular identifier. Reads with shared molecular identifiers were discarded instead of being binned into consensus sequences. MiTCR, set to a Q25 quality threshold and the strictest error-elimination algorithm, was used for CDR3 identification, clonotype clustering and error correction. Lower-bound total TCR beta diversity was estimated with a nonparametric unseen species model using Euler transformation. TCRdb passed the public sequencing reads through fastp at Q25 and MiXCR, retaining productive beta sequences. Entries that share a CDR3 protein sequence are merged under the most common genes and DNA. Here the V and J calls rest on TCRdb's processing, not on the authors' analysis. The sample records about 830,000 distinct CDR3 sequences, approximately 65% of which are singletons. The top ten constitute roughly 26% of the sample.

The CDR1 and CDR2 encoded by the germline V gene are SGHTA and FQGNSA. Trimming at the junction amounts to 1 base on V and 0 bases on J, and the germline ends lie 8 bases apart. Including cysteine and phenylalanine, the CDR3 has 15 amino acids. Only the CDR3 region is kept as DNA, spanning 45 bases read in frame from base 1. Regarding this clonotype: Its antigen is not yet known. Base qualities are missing; no much larger clone stands one base away.

The TCR was taken from a man aged 30 to 45 in good health. The sample was blood. Recombination joined TRBV7-2 with TRBJ2-3; the D region possibly corresponds to TRBD2 (6 bases align). The nucleotides are TGTGCCAGCAGCTTAGACGGGGGTAGCACAGATACGCAGTATTTT. Translated, this is CASSLDGGSTDTQYF.